This TCR beta chain came from a study of T cells expressing NK-cell markers. On the study more broadly: CD3+CD56+NKG2C+, CD3+CD56+NKG2C- and CD3+CD56-NKG2C+ T cells, once sorted, supplied the TCR beta repertoires. The authors sequenced eight donors, of whom seven were HCMV-seropositive and one was seronegative.

Worth noting for this clonotype: Antigen unknown.

General study points: CD8+ T cells in roughly six donors included dominant NKG2C+ clonotypes at roughly 1.0-8%.

This CDR3 comprises 14 residues. Using the 5' RACE reads, TCRdb records one entry per CDR3 protein without DNA. Found here are 250,000 to 300,000 distinct CDR3 sequences; the top ten clones hold about 0.39%. This clonotype was sampled from a man between 18 and 35 years old in good health. The V call is TRBV12-3 or TRBV12-4, the J call TRBJ2-3; TCRdb's D gene call, TRBD2, goes unchecked for lack of DNA. The material sequenced was blood T cells: a sorted CD56 or NKG2C T cell subset, CD4+ or CD8+ T cells, or bulk PBMC T cells (not recorded which). CDR3 region: CASTSGGGADTQYF.